The present TCR beta chain was sequenced within a study of T cells after yellow fever vaccination. Study-level background: Low-cell-number fractions underwent preparation using SMART-Seq v4 Ultra Low Input. Study conclusions and caveats: Once the booster was given, most primary-vaccination clones reappeared, at 95% to 98% for CD4 and more than 85% for CD8. Clonotypes found in both CD4 and CD8 compartments made up a small share.

The study made its TCR cDNA through 5'RACE template switching. That step introduced a universal primer site along with UMIs. TCRdb reprocessed the 5' RACE reads with MiXCR, giving one entry per CDR3 protein. The sample shows some 240,000 distinct CDR3 sequences, roughly 5.6% of them seen only once. This clonotype has a handful of counts. Its target is not known. The CDR3 sequence is 16 residues long. The germline gives CDR1 SEHNR, CDR2 FQNEAQ (reference sequence). V lost 2 bases to trimming and J lost 1 base; unmatched junction nucleotides: 4. The rearrangement uses TRBV7-9 and TRBJ2-4; 8 bases agree with TRBD2. The sequence came from a young man who received the YFV17D yellow fever vaccine. The source material was CD4+ T cells sorted from PBMCs, sampled on the day of the yellow fever booster vaccination. CDR3 bases: TGTGCCAGCAGCTTAAAAGGCGGGGGGGCCAAAAACATTCAGTACTTC. This encodes CASSLKGGGAKNIQYF.